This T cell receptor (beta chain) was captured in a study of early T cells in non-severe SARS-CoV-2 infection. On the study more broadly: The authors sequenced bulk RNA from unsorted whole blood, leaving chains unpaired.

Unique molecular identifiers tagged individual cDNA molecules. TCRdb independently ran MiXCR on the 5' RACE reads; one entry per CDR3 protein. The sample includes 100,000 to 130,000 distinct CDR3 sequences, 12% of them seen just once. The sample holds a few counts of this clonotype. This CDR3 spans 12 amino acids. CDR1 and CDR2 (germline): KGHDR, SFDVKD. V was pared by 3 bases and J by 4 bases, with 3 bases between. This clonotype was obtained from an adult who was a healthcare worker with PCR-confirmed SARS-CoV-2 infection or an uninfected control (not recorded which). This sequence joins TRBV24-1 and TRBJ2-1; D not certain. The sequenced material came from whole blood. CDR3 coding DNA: TGTGCCACCAGTGATCGATACAATGAGCAGTTCTTC. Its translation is CATSDRYNEQFF.